This T cell receptor beta chain was captured by sequencing in a study of cytomegalovirus exposure and HLA in healthy donors. The repertoire was sequenced with immunoSEQ multiplex PCR; TCRdb's copy has only in-frame clones and lacks some. Here the sample spans 100,000 to 150,000 clones, 80% to 90% being singletons. CDR3 length: 13 residues. CDR1 SNHLY and CDR2 FYNNEI come from the germline V gene. V shed 7 bases, J shed 6 bases, and the junction held 2 bases outside the gene matches. This clonotype originated in a woman aged 18-30 years in good health and CMV-seronegative. This sequence joins TRBV2 and TRBJ1-5, with 11 positions matching TRBD1. The specimen sequenced was PBMCs. CDR3 bases: TGTGCCAGCAAGGGACAGGGGGTTCAGCCCCAGCATTTT. Amino acids: CASKGQGVQPQHF.